These 32 T cell receptor beta chains originate from one sample sequenced in a study of PD-L1 blockade in urothelial cancer. Only in-frame clones appear in the TCRdb table, and some are missing; sequencing was by immunoSEQ multiplex PCR. The table lists 65,000 to 80,000 clones, about nine tenths of them singletons. This sample's time point: pretreatment peripheral blood. The sequenced sample was PBMCs, obtained around atezolizumab (anti-PD-L1) treatment. The receptor source for this set is an older man with urothelial cancer.

The chain uses TRBV5-1 and TRBJ1-2; tentative D call: TRBD1 (5 bases). Germline lookup yields CDR1 SGHRS and CDR2 YFSETQ. V was shortened by 5 bases and J by 1 base, with 9 bases between the two germline ends. The CDR3 covers 13 residues. CDR3 residues: CASRPGVNYGYTF. The DNA for the CDR3 is TGCGCCAGCAGGCCGGGGGTTAACTATGGCTACACCTTC.

This chain connects TRBV12-5 to TRBJ2-3, with 7 bases lining up with TRBD1. CDR3 length equals 14 residues. Losses at the gene ends were 1 base for V and 8 bases for J; bases not matched to a gene: 6. Germline V gives CDR1 LGHNT, CDR2 FRNRAP. This chain's CDR3 is CASGLGIQGTTQYF. CDR3 coding DNA: TGTGCTAGTGGTTTGGGAATACAGGGGACTACGCAGTATTTT.

The chain uses TRBV28 and TRBJ1-2; D ambiguous. CDR3 length: 13 amino acids. Germline CDR1 reads MDHEN; CDR2 reads SYDVKM. Trimming cost V 6 bases and J 5 bases, with 13 bases left between them. CDR3 nucleotide sequence: TGTGCCAGCAGCCCTACTCCCCCGTATGGCTACACCTTC. Its translation is CASSPTPPYGYTF.

This rearrangement joins TRBV19 to TRBJ1-3; unclear D gene. The germline gives CDR1 LNHDA, CDR2 SQIVND (reference sequence). The V gene lost 5 bases and the J gene lost 0 bases, with 8 bases spanning the gap. The CDR3 runs to 14 residues. The CDR3 nucleotides read TGTGCCAGTAGTTTTCCGGGCTCTGGAAACACCATATATTTT. It specifies CASSFPGSGNTIYF.

Points on this clone: The junction departs from germline at one end; a sequencing error may be responsible. The gene calls are TRBV6-1 and TRBJ2-1; TRBD2 aligns across 12 bases. The CDR3 contains 16 residues. Germline CDR1 and CDR2: MNHNS and SASEGT. The CDR3 DNA sequence: TGTGCCAGCAGGGAAGGACTAGCGGGAATGTACAATGAGCAGTTCTTC. Its translation is CASREGLAGMYNEQFF.

The CDR3: CASSPDRAGGGEGTQYF. CDR3 nucleotides: TGTGCCAGCAGCCCCGACCGGGCGGGAGGAGGGGAGGGTACGCAGTATTTT. The chain couples TRBV9 to TRBJ2-3; 8 positions agree with TRBD2. Germline CDR1 SGDLS, CDR2 YYNGEE. The length of the CDR3 is 17 residues. V lost 4 bases to trimming and J lost 8 bases; unmatched junction nucleotides: 18.

The chain is built from TRBV4-2 and TRBJ2-4; TRBD2 agrees at 11 bases. CDR1 and CDR2 (germline): LGHNA, YNFKEQ. This CDR3 is 21 amino acids long. After removal of 1 base from V and 1 base from J, the junction contained 15 bases not matched to a gene. CDR3 amino acids: CASSQGDSGRAWGTAKNIQYF. CDR3 sequence (DNA): TGTGCCAGCAGCCAAGGGGATAGCGGGAGGGCCTGGGGTACCGCCAAAAACATTCAGTACTTC.

J is TRBJ2-1 and V is TRBV30; possibly TRBD1 for D (5 bases). V lost 7 bases and J 1 base, leaving 14 bases between the germline ends. This CDR3 is 14 amino acids long. Per germline, CDR1 GTSNPN and CDR2 SVGIG (reference sequence). CDR3 in amino acids: CASILQGSYNEQFF. As DNA, the CDR3 is TGTGCCTCCATCCTCCAGGGATCCTACAATGAGCAGTTCTTC.

The V gene is TRBV9, the J gene TRBJ1-3; TRBD1 matches 9 bases. The trim removed 1 base at V and 0 bases at J, leaving 5 bases unmatched. The CDR3 length is 17 residues. Per the germline V gene, CDR1 is SGDLS and CDR2 is YYNGEE. The DNA for the CDR3 is TGTGCCAGCAGCGTAACCGGGACAGGGCCCTCTGGAAACACCATATATTTT. The encoded protein is CASSVTGTGPSGNTIYF.

The chain combines TRBV7-9 with TRBJ2-3; D not certain. The CDR3 contains 13 residues. Per the germline V gene, CDR1 is SEHNR and CDR2 is FQNEAQ (reference sequence). The V end lost 0 bases, the J end lost 6 bases, and 7 bases lay between the germline ends. The CDR3 spells CASSLAARDTQYF. The CDR3 nucleotides read TGTGCCAGCAGCTTAGCGGCCCGTGATACGCAGTATTTT.

The V and J genes are TRBV5-4 and TRBJ2-7, with 8 bases matching TRBD1. The germline V gene has CDR1 SGHNT and CDR2 YYREEE (reference sequence). V was clipped by 0 bases and J by 4 bases; unmatched bases: 6. The CDR3 has 15 residues. The CDR3 protein is CASSLAGTGGYEQYF. CDR3 bases: TGTGCCAGCAGCTTGGCGGGGACAGGTGGTTACGAGCAGTACTTC.

The chain joins TRBV2 to TRBJ1-2; D is perhaps TRBD1 (5 bases). Trimming left V 5 bases short and J 6 bases short, with 16 bases between. This CDR3 is 14 amino acids long. The germline V gene has CDR1 SNHLY and CDR2 FYNNEI. The CDR3 DNA sequence: TGTGCCAGCAGTATTTTTGGGGCCCGGGATGGCTACACCTTC. This sequence encodes CASSIFGARDGYTF.

This clone was detected only once. V is TRBV18 and J is TRBJ2-1; 8 bases are a match to TRBD2. Germline V CDR1 and CDR2: KGHSH, LQKENI. The CDR3 extends over 15 amino acids. V gave up 2 bases and J gave up 6 bases; unmatched junction bases: 6. This chain's CDR3 is CASSPISGSSNEQFF. The CDR3 bases are TGTGCCAGCTCACCAATCAGCGGGAGCTCCAATGAGCAGTTCTTC.

This clone was counted a few times. One end of the junction fails to match germline, which may point to a read error. CDR3 region: CASSPQGANNIQYF. CDR3 DNA: TGTGCCAGCAGTCCACAGGGGGCCAACAACATTCAGTACTTC. V is TRBV6-1 and J is TRBJ2-4; 9 nucleotides match TRBD1. CDR1 MNHNS and CDR2 SASEGT come from the germline V gene. This CDR3 is built from 14 residues.

About this clone itself: The junction does not match germline at one end; this may be a read error. The chain has TRBV27 and TRBJ2-7; a possible D gene is TRBD2 (5 bases). This CDR3 contains 9 residues. Germline values: CDR1 MNHEY, CDR2 SMNVEV (reference sequence). This CDR3 reads CARGSSTVF. The CDR3 region has the DNA TGTGCCAGGGGGAGTTCAACGGTGTTC.

The J gene is TRBJ2-2, the V gene TRBV19, with 14 bases that match TRBD2. Germline CDR1 LNHDA, CDR2 SQIVND (reference sequence). The CDR3 has 17 amino acids. J lost 6 bases, V lost 4 bases, and 7 bases had no gene match. The CDR3 nucleotides are TGTGCCAGTAGTACAGATTGGACTAGCGGGAGGTCCGGGGAGCTGTTTTTT. This codes for CASSTDWTSGRSGELFF.

The V and J genes are TRBV5-1 and TRBJ2-3, with 14 nucleotides matching TRBD2. CDR1 is SGHRS and CDR2 is YFSETQ in the germline V gene. The CDR3 consists of 18 residues. V shed 4 bases, J shed 4 bases, and the junction held 11 bases outside the gene matches. The CDR3 coding sequence is TGCGCCAGCAGCCCCCCAGAGGGACTAGCGGGAGCCCCAGATACGCAGTATTTT. Amino acids: CASSPPEGLAGAPDTQYF.

The CDR3 sequence is CASSLRAVAGGPSYEQYF. Here the CDR3 DNA reads TGTGCCAGCAGCTTAAGGGCCGTAGCGGGAGGTCCCTCCTACGAGCAGTACTTC. The chain combines TRBV7-2 with TRBJ2-7; TRBD2 aligns across 10 bases. Trimming at V came to 2 bases and at J to 0 bases, leaving 10 bases not matched to a gene. Germline V gene lookup returns CDR1 SGHTA and CDR2 FQGNSA. The CDR3 runs to 18 residues.

The chain links TRBV7-8 to TRBJ2-2, with D tentatively TRBD2 (6 bases). This CDR3 region has 15 residues. Germline V gives CDR1 SGHVS, CDR2 FQNEAQ. Deletions cut 7 bases from V and 2 bases from J, with 14 bases between. The CDR3 region is CASTLGGRNTGELFF. The CDR3 DNA is TGTGCCAGCACCCTAGGAGGGAGAAACACCGGGGAGCTGTTTTTT. Combining the CDR3 with reference TRBV7-8 and TRBJ2-2 gives the whole variable domain GAGVSQSPRYKVAKRGQDVALRCDPISGHVSLFWYQQALGQGPEFLTYFQNEAQLDKSGLPSDRFFAERPEGSVSTLKIQRTQQEDSAVYLCASTLGGRNTGELFFGEGSRLTVL.

The chain couples TRBV11-1 to TRBJ2-1, with 11 bases fitting TRBD2. The V gene end was trimmed by 5 bases and the J gene end by 2 bases; junction bases not matched to a gene: 5. The CDR3 consists of 16 residues. Germline loops: CDR1 SGHAT, CDR2 FQDESV (reference sequence). The CDR3 DNA reads as TGTGCCAGCAGCCTGCTTAGCGGGAGGGCCTACAATGAGCAGTTCTTC. It is translated as CASSLLSGRAYNEQFF.

V and J are TRBV30 and TRBJ1-4; 7 nucleotides align to TRBD1. CDR3 length: 15 residues. The trim removed 3 bases at V and 5 bases at J, leaving 9 bases unmatched. The germline V gene has CDR1 GTSNPN and CDR2 SVGIG (reference sequence). CDR3 sequence (DNA): TGTGCCTGGAGCCCCGGGACAGTCTTAAATGAAAAACTGTTTTTT. It codes for CAWSPGTVLNEKLFF.

The chain is built from TRBV7-3 and TRBJ2-3; 10 bases fit TRBD2. The length of the CDR3 is 14 residues. V shed 5 bases, J shed 6 bases, and the junction held 5 bases outside the gene matches. Germline CDR1 is SGHTA and CDR2 is FQGTGA. This CDR3 reads CASSRGLAMDTQYF. The CDR3 DNA is TGTGCCAGCAGCCGGGGACTAGCGATGGATACGCAGTATTTT. Full variable domain (outside the CDR3, taken from reference TRBV7-3 and TRBJ2-3): GAGVSQTPSNKVTEKGKYVELRCDPISGHTALYWYRQSLGQGPEFLIYFQGTGAADDSGLPNDRFFAVRPEGSVSTLKIQRTERGDSAVYLCASSRGLAMDTQYFGPGTRLTVL.

J is TRBJ2-3 and V is TRBV10-3; possibly TRBD1 for D (6 bases). Per germline, CDR1 ENHRY and CDR2 SYGVKD. Trimming shortened V by 2 bases and J by 0 bases, and 24 bases separated the two germline ends. The CDR3 spans 20 residues. Here the CDR3 reads CAISEPRGTKGSLSTDTQYF. CDR3 nucleotide sequence: TGTGCCATCAGTGAGCCGAGGGGGACAAAGGGTTCCCTCAGCACAGATACGCAGTATTTT.

The CDR3 DNA sequence: TGTGCCAGCAAGGAGCTAGCGGGAGTCCAAGGAAAGTCCTACGAGCAGTACTTC. This codes for CASKELAGVQGKSYEQYF. The genes are TRBV28 and TRBJ2-7; 10 positions agree with TRBD2. The V gene end was trimmed by 7 bases and the J gene end by 1 base; junction bases not matched to a gene: 16. Germline CDR1 MDHEN, CDR2 SYDVKM. The CDR3 consists of 18 residues.

This chain joins TRBV7-2 and TRBJ1-2, with unresolved D. V lost 1 base to trimming and J lost 8 bases, with 17 bases between them. The CDR3 is 15 residues long. CDR1 SGHTA and CDR2 FQGNSA come from the germline V gene. The CDR3 here is CASSLVGRPREGYTF. The CDR3 DNA is TGTGCCAGCAGCTTAGTGGGCAGACCAAGAGAAGGCTACACCTTC.

CDR3 sequence: CATSRVHPSSSYNEQFF. CDR3 DNA sequence: TGTGCCACCAGCAGAGTGCACCCTTCGAGCTCCTACAATGAGCAGTTCTTC. This chain joins TRBV15 and TRBJ2-1; D remains unclear. The germline V and J ends were trimmed by 1 base and 0 bases, with 13 bases remaining between them. Germline V lookup: CDR1 LNHNV, CDR2 YYDKDF (reference sequence). The CDR3 covers 17 residues. Full variable domain (rest looked up from reference TRBV15 and TRBJ2-1): DAMVIQNPRYQVTQFGKPVTLSCSQTLNHNVMYWYQQKSSQAPKLLFHYYDKDFNNEADTPDNFQSRRPNTSFCFLDIRSPGLGDTAMYLCATSRVHPSSSYNEQFFGPGTRLTVL.

The rearrangement joins TRBV7-9 to TRBJ2-2; TRBD2 might be the D (6 bases). Germline V lookup: CDR1 SEHNR, CDR2 FQNEAQ (reference sequence). V was pared by 5 bases and J by 5 bases, with 6 bases between. This CDR3 contains 12 residues. CDR3 nucleotides: TGTGCCAGCAGCCGGGAGACCGGGGAGCTGTTTTTT. It is translated as CASSRETGELFF.

The rearrangement uses TRBV9 and TRBJ2-1; 8 bases map to TRBD2. The junction had 4 bases not matched to a gene; V was cut back by 3 bases and J by 2 bases. CDR1 SGDLS and CDR2 YYNGEE come from the germline V gene. This CDR3 contains 15 residues. The CDR3 spells CASSGTSSAYNEQFF. Here the CDR3 DNA reads TGTGCCAGCAGCGGGACTAGCTCGGCCTACAATGAGCAGTTCTTC.

The chain is built from TRBV11-2 and TRBJ2-5, with D possibly being TRBD2 (7 bases). Trimming removed 5 bases at V and 2 bases at J, with 15 bases between. From germline, CDR1 is SGHAT and CDR2 FQNNGV. The CDR3 runs 15 residues. The CDR3 protein is CASSPWGGRQETQYF. CDR3 nucleotides: TGTGCCAGCAGCCCCTGGGGGGGCCGACAAGAGACCCAGTACTTC.

This rearrangement joins TRBV14 to TRBJ1-5; D not resolved. Germline V gives CDR1 SGHDN, CDR2 FVKESK. The CDR3 loop spans 15 amino acids. The V end was cut by 8 bases, the J end by 2 bases, with 16 bases between. CDR3 residues: CASLRGSKGNQPQHF. CDR3 in DNA: TGTGCCAGCTTGAGAGGGTCCAAGGGCAATCAGCCCCAGCATTTT.

The chain combines TRBV5-1 with TRBJ2-1; the D gene is possibly TRBD1 (5 bases). Germline V gives CDR1 SGHRS, CDR2 YFSETQ. Trimming left V 0 bases short and J 4 bases short, with 11 bases between. The CDR3 runs 15 residues. In DNA, the CDR3 is TGCGCCAGCAGCTTGGAACAGGCGCGATACAATGAGCAGTTCTTC. It translates to CASSLEQARYNEQFF.

V usage is TRBV18 and J usage is TRBJ2-7, with TRBD1 as a possible D gene (5 bases). There are 12 residues in the CDR3. Trimming stripped 1 base from V and 7 bases from J, with 8 bases between. Germline CDR1 and CDR2: KGHSH and LQKENI. The CDR3 nucleotides are TGTGCCAGCTCACCACGGCAGGGAGAGCAGTACTTC. This sequence encodes CASSPRQGEQYF.